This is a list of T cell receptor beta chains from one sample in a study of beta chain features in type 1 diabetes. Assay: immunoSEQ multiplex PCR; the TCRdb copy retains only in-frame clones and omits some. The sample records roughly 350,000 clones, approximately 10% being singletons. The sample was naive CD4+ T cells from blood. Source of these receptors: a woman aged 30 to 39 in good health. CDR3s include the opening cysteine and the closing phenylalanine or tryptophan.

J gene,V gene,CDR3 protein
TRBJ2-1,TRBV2,CASSVNGGLDEQFF
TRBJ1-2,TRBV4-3,CASSQDLRRGYTF
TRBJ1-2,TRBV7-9,CASSLLQDYGYTF
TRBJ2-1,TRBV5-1,CASNTALTGDNEQFF
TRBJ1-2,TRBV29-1,CSVEAGDYGYTF
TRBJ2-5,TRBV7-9,CASSSGTRQSKRTQYF
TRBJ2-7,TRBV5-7,CASSLRPSGRNSYEQYF
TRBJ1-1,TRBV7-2,CASSSEGGYIFGEAFF
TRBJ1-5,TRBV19,CASTRDRGSNQPQHF
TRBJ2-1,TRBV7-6,CASSPRTSLRSGEQFF
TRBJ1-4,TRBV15,CATSGEHRDTLFF
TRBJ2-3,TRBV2,CASSEEAGGTDTQYF
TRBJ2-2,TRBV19,CASSDRAITGELFF
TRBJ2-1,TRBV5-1,CASSRSGALQFF
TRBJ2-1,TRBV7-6,CASTPTSGLFNEQFF
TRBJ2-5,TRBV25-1,CASRGDRGAQETQYF
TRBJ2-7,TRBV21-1,CASSKALRTSGRLSYEQYF
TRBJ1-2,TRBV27,CASSPGQADYGYTF
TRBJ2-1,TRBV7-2,CASSKTRDRGNNEQFF
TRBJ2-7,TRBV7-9,CASSLQGGPYEQYF
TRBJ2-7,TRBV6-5,CASSPGLVREQYF
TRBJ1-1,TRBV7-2,CASSPGQSVGNTEAFF
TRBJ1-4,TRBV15,CATSTRGPEKLFF
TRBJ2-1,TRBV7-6,CASSPSATTYNEQFF
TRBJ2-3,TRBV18,CASSPPGLTDTQYF
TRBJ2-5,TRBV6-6,CASRMGLAGQETQYF
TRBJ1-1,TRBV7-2,CASSPTVGAFF
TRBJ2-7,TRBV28,CASRIQGSYEQYF
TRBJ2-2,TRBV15,CATSRDKGIGELFF
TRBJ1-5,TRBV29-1,CSVSEGLGQPQHF
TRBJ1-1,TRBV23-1,CASSHGRDRDTEAFF
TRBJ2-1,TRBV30,CAIKQGSVEQFF
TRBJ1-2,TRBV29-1,CSVGGLWGDYGYTF
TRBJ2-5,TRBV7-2,CASSLAPTGGGQETQYF
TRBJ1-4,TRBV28,CAVGREKLFF
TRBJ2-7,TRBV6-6,CASSYSATFSYEQYF
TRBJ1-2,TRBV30,CAWSVVGSYGYTF
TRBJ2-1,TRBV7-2,CASSLGWGDEQFF
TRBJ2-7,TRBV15,CATSRDSRRQGFYEQYF
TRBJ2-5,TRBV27,CASKYRETQYF
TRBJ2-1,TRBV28,CASRPGRSYNEQFF
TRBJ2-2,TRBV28,CASSSGQHLTGELFF
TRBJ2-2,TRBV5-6,CASSQPGTGRGTSGELFF
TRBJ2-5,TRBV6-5,CASRRGQGVEAQYF
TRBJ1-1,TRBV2,CASSPQGRGTEAFF
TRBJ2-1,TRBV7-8,CASSLVRSEQFF
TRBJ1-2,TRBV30,CAWRDGSNYGYTF
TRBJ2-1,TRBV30,CAWETKPGQIYNEQFF
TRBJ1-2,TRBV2,CASSEGASTGRGYTF
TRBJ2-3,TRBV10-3,CAISRTGDSTDTQYF
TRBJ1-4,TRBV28,CASRTANEKLFF